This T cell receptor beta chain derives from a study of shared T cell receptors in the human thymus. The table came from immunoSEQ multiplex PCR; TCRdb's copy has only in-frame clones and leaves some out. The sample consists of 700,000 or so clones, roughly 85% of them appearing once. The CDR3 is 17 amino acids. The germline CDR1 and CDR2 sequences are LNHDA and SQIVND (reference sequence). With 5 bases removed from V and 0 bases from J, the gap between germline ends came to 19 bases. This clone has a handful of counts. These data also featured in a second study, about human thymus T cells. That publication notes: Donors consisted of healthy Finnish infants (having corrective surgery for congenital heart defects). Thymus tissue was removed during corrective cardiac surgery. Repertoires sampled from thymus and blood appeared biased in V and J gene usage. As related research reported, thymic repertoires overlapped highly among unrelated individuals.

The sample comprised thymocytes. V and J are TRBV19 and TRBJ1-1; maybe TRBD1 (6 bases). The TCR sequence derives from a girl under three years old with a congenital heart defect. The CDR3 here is CASSVCSRTDLNTEAFF. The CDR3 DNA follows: TGTGCCAGTAGTGTATGCTCCAGGACAGATTTGAACACTGAAGCTTTCTTT. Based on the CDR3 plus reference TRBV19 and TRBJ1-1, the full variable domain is DGGITQSPKYLFRKEGQNVTLSCEQNLNHDAMYWYRQDPGQGLRLIYYSQIVNDFQKGDIAEGYSVSREKKESFPLTVTSAQKNPTAFYLCASSVCSRTDLNTEAFFGQGTRLTVV.